This TCR beta chain stems from a study of CD8+ T cells in alopecia areata. As concerns this clone: This specimen includes other DNA sequences encoding the same CDR3.

Reverse transcription of extracted RNA yielded cDNA, which provided the sequencing template. Generated by immunoSEQ multiplex PCR, the TCRdb table keeps only in-frame clones and is missing some. The table has under 110,000 clones, almost 60% seen once. This CDR3 comprises 14 residues. Trimming removed 0 bases at V and 2 bases at J, with 8 bases between. The germline V gene encodes CDR1 LNHNV and CDR2 YYDKDF (reference sequence). Treatment specified: oral pan-JAK inhibitor, 5-10 mg twice daily. The chain couples TRBV15 to TRBJ2-7, with TRBD2 as a possible D gene (5 bases). This clonotype was obtained from a human donor with alopecia areata. The material sequenced was CD8+ T cells sorted from blood, taken between weeks 55 and 70, from a patient treated with tofacitinib. CDR3 nucleotide sequence: TGTGCCACCAGCAGAGATAGGGAGACCTACGAGCAGTACTTC. It encodes CATSRDRETYEQYF.